This is a list of T cell receptor beta chains from one sample in a study of blood T cells in healthy people across ages. MiXCR, applied by TCRdb to the 5' RACE reads, yields one record per CDR3 protein. The table shows around 900,000 distinct CDR3 sequences, with around 26% occurring only once. The specimen sequenced was blood. These receptors all come from a woman aged 80 or over in good health. Both conserved end residues are part of each CDR3. The D gene is left open where the match is weak. The size field is filled for only some rows; it gives once, few, many or a size class.

j_call: TRBJ2-5
d_call: TRBD2
clone_size: many
cdr3_length: 13
v_call: TRBV18
cdr3_nt: TGTGCCAGCTCCGCGGGACTAGCCGAGACCCAGTACTTC
cdr3_aa: CASSAGLAETQYF

j_call: TRBJ1-4
d_call: NA
clone_size: many
cdr3_length: 14
v_call: TRBV7-2
cdr3_nt: TGTGCCAGCAGCCCCAGTAGGGCTAATGAAAAACTGTTTTTT
cdr3_aa: CASSPSRANEKLFF

j_call: TRBJ2-1
d_call: TRBD2
clone_size: many
cdr3_length: 14
v_call: TRBV7-2
cdr3_nt: TGTGCCAGCAGTTTAGGGCTAGCGGGGGTGGAGCAGTTCTTC
cdr3_aa: CASSLGLAGVEQFF

j_call: TRBJ1-2
d_call: NA
clone_size: NA
cdr3_length: 14
v_call: TRBV6-2/TRBV6-3
cdr3_nt: TGTGCCAGCAGGGAACTACAGGGCAGCGGTGGCTACACCTTC
cdr3_aa: CASRELQGSGGYTF

j_call: TRBJ1-2
d_call: TRBD1
clone_size: many
cdr3_length: 16
v_call: TRBV3-1
cdr3_nt: TGTGCCAGCAGAAAGACAGGGGGGCAAAGGGTCTATGGCTACACCTTC
cdr3_aa: CASRKTGGQRVYGYTF

j_call: TRBJ2-4
d_call: NA
clone_size: few
cdr3_length: 15
v_call: TRBV20-1
cdr3_nt: TGCAGTGCTAGAGATCTTTCGGTAGCCAAAAACATTCAGTACTTC
cdr3_aa: CSARDLSVAKNIQYF

j_call: TRBJ2-3
d_call: NA
clone_size: many
cdr3_length: 15
v_call: TRBV10-3
cdr3_nt: TGTGCCATCAGTGAGTCGACGGAGGGGGCGACCCGGGGGTATTTT
cdr3_aa: CAISESTEGATRGYF

j_call: TRBJ1-4
d_call: NA
clone_size: few
cdr3_length: 11
v_call: TRBV29-1
cdr3_nt: TGCAGCGTTGTTTGGGGGGAAAAACTGTTTTTT
cdr3_aa: CSVVWGEKLFF

j_call: TRBJ1-2
d_call: NA
clone_size: NA
cdr3_length: 16
v_call: TRBV4-1
cdr3_nt: TGCGCCAGCAGCCAAGCCCAGGGTATAGGAGGCTATGGCTACACCTTC
cdr3_aa: CASSQAQGIGGYGYTF

j_call: TRBJ2-4
d_call: TRBD2
clone_size: many
cdr3_length: 12
v_call: TRBV14
cdr3_nt: TGTGCCAGCAGTCACTCTAGCGGCATTCAGTACTTC
cdr3_aa: CASSHSSGIQYF

j_call: TRBJ1-5
d_call: TRBD1
clone_size: few
cdr3_length: 15
v_call: TRBV20-1
cdr3_nt: TGCAGTGCTAGAGATAGCAGGGGGGGAAACCAGCCCCAGCATTTT
cdr3_aa: CSARDSRGGNQPQHF

j_call: TRBJ2-7
d_call: TRBD2
clone_size: few
cdr3_length: 16
v_call: TRBV6-6
cdr3_nt: TGTGCCAGCAGACTGACTAGCGGGGGGGCCTTAGAGACCAAGTACTTC
cdr3_aa: CASRLTSGGALETKYF

j_call: TRBJ2-1
d_call: TRBD2
clone_size: many
cdr3_length: 16
v_call: TRBV6-5
cdr3_nt: TGTGCCAGCAGTTACCCTGCGGGGCGGGGGAAGAAGTTAGAGTTCTTC
cdr3_aa: CASSYPAGRGKKLEFF

j_call: TRBJ1-1
d_call: NA
clone_size: NA
cdr3_length: 15
v_call: TRBV5-5
cdr3_nt: TGTGCCAGCAGTAGACTAGGACACTGGAACACTGAAGCTTTCTTT
cdr3_aa: CASSRLGHWNTEAFF

j_call: TRBJ2-3
d_call: NA
clone_size: many
cdr3_length: 15
v_call: TRBV7-2
cdr3_nt: TGTGCCAGCAGCCCACGGACTGGGAGCACAGATACGCAGTATTTT
cdr3_aa: CASSPRTGSTDTQYF

j_call: TRBJ2-1
d_call: TRBD2
clone_size: many
cdr3_length: 16
v_call: TRBV4-2
cdr3_nt: TGTGCCAGCAGCCAGGCTACTAGCGATTCCTACAATGAGCAGTTCTTC
cdr3_aa: CASSQATSDSYNEQFF

j_call: TRBJ1-5
d_call: TRBD1
clone_size: NA
cdr3_length: 16
v_call: TRBV20-1
cdr3_nt: TGCAGTGCTAGAGGTGCCGACAGGGTGGGCAATCAGCCCCAGCATTTT
cdr3_aa: CSARGADRVGNQPQHF

j_call: TRBJ2-1
d_call: TRBD1
clone_size: NA
cdr3_length: 15
v_call: TRBV5-1
cdr3_nt: TGCGCCAGCAGCGACACCGGGACAGGGCAGTATGAGCAGTTCTTC
cdr3_aa: CASSDTGTGQYEQFF

j_call: TRBJ2-3
d_call: TRBD2
clone_size: few
cdr3_length: 14
v_call: TRBV20-1
cdr3_nt: TGCAGTGCTCCCCACAGCGGGGGGGCGGATACGCAGTATTTT
cdr3_aa: CSAPHSGGADTQYF

j_call: TRBJ2-7
d_call: TRBD1
clone_size: many
cdr3_length: 19
v_call: TRBV7-2
cdr3_nt: TGTGCCAGCAGCTCCGTTAGCCTTTTACCGGGACAGGTCCTCTACGAGCAGTACTTC
cdr3_aa: CASSSVSLLPGQVLYEQYF

j_call: TRBJ1-2
d_call: TRBD1
clone_size: few
cdr3_length: 13
v_call: TRBV28
cdr3_nt: TGTGCCAGCAGGACAGGGAATAGAAATGGCTACACCTTC
cdr3_aa: CASRTGNRNGYTF

j_call: TRBJ1-5
d_call: TRBD1
clone_size: few
cdr3_length: 15
v_call: TRBV6-2/TRBV6-3
cdr3_nt: TGTGCCAGCAGGTGGACAGGGGGCGGGAATCAGCCCCAGCATTTT
cdr3_aa: CASRWTGGGNQPQHF